The clone carrying this T cell receptor beta chain appeared a single time. Its antigen is undetermined. This sample's treatment: oral pan-JAK inhibitor, 5-10 mg twice daily. This entry is derived from a study of CD8+ T cells in alopecia areata. Study-wide context: People stayed on tofacitinib for 6 to 18 months, then stopped the drug for 6 months. Study-level points and caveats: Under tofacitinib, numerous expanded lesional clonotypes remained detectable in scalp and blood. Treatment with tofacitinib significantly lowered scalp clonality and reduced expanded CD8+ clones among the top 100.

V was clipped by 1 base and J by 0 bases, with 16 bases between them. CDR1 is LGHNA, CDR2 YNFKEQ, per germline. This CDR3 is built from 18 residues. It was cDNA, reverse transcribed from extracted RNA, that served as the sequencing template. Repertoires were generated with immunoSEQ multiplex PCR, while TCRdb's copy carries only in-frame clones and drops some. Of 130,000 or so clones in the sample, roughly 86% were seen once. This chain links TRBV4-2 with TRBJ2-1, with D possibly TRBD2 on 7 matching bases. The sequences come from CD8+ T cells sorted from blood, collected at week 4, from a patient treated with tofacitinib. The receptor was derived from a human donor with alopecia areata. This CDR3 reads CASSQAEGGANSYNEQFF. In DNA form, the CDR3 reads TGTGCCAGCAGCCAAGCAGAGGGGGGGGCTAACTCCTACAATGAGCAGTTCTTC.